The rows below give T cell receptor beta chains drawn from one sample of a study of T cell responses to AZD1222 COVID-19 vaccine. Profiling relied on immunoSEQ multiplex PCR, and the TCRdb table lists in-frame clones only, not all of them. The sample shows around 160,000 clones, under 95% of them seen only once. Here the sequenced sample was peripheral blood, taken on day 0 of MenACWY control vaccination. All receptors come from an adult in good health. The CDR3 runs from the conserved cysteine through the conserved F or W. The order of the fields is D gene, CDR3 length, J gene, V gene, clone size, CDR3 DNA, CDR3 protein. The D gene is left open where the match is weak. A clone size is listed for some rows: how often the clone was seen (once, few, many), or a class if it is expanded.

D gene: NA; CDR3 length: 15; J gene: TRBJ2-1; V gene: TRBV27; clone size: NA; CDR3 DNA: TGTGCCAGCAGTTTATATCCTCCGTCCGGCAATGAGCAGTTCTTC; CDR3 protein: CASSLYPPSGNEQFF
D gene: NA; CDR3 length: 14; J gene: TRBJ2-5; V gene: TRBV5-1; clone size: NA; CDR3 DNA: TGCGCCAGCAGCCCACCAGGGTCTCAAGAGACCCAGTACTTC; CDR3 protein: CASSPPGSQETQYF
D gene: NA; CDR3 length: 16; J gene: TRBJ2-7; V gene: TRBV6-5; clone size: NA; CDR3 DNA: TGTGCCAGCAGTTACTCGAGCGGTTGGGACTCCTACGAGCAGTACTTC; CDR3 protein: CASSYSSGWDSYEQYF
D gene: NA; CDR3 length: 14; J gene: TRBJ1-4; V gene: TRBV4-1; clone size: NA; CDR3 DNA: TGCGCCAGCAGCCTCCCACAACCAATGGGAAAACTGTTTTTT; CDR3 protein: CASSLPQPMGKLFF
D gene: NA; CDR3 length: 13; J gene: TRBJ1-5; V gene: TRBV19; clone size: NA; CDR3 DNA: TGTGCCAGTAGTATCGGAGGGGGTCAGCCCCAGCATTTT; CDR3 protein: CASSIGGGQPQHF
D gene: NA; CDR3 length: 16; J gene: TRBJ2-2; V gene: TRBV19; clone size: NA; CDR3 DNA: TGTGCCAGTAGTATAGTCGGACGATCGGGCACCGGGGAGCTGTTTTTT; CDR3 protein: CASSIVGRSGTGELFF
D gene: TRBD2; CDR3 length: 14; J gene: TRBJ2-7; V gene: TRBV6-5; clone size: NA; CDR3 DNA: TGTGCCAGCAGGGCCAGCGGGGGCCTGTACGAGCAGTACTTC; CDR3 protein: CASRASGGLYEQYF
D gene: NA; CDR3 length: 10; J gene: TRBJ2-7; V gene: TRBV12-5; clone size: NA; CDR3 DNA: TGTGCTAGTGGTTTAAGCGAGCAGTACTTC; CDR3 protein: CASGLSEQYF
D gene: TRBD1; CDR3 length: 12; J gene: TRBJ2-7; V gene: TRBV19; clone size: NA; CDR3 DNA: TGTGCCAGTAGTGCGACAGGGGACGAGCAGTACTTC; CDR3 protein: CASSATGDEQYF
D gene: NA; CDR3 length: 15; J gene: TRBJ2-6; V gene: TRBV3-1/TRBV3-2; clone size: once; CDR3 DNA: TGTGCCAGCAGCCAAGAAGGTGCTGGGGCCAACGTCCTGACTTTC; CDR3 protein: CASSQEGAGANVLTF
D gene: TRBD1; CDR3 length: 18; J gene: TRBJ1-5; V gene: TRBV27; clone size: NA; CDR3 DNA: TGTGCCAGCAGTCCCAATGTGGGGACAGGGGTTAGCAATCAGCCCCAGCATTTT; CDR3 protein: CASSPNVGTGVSNQPQHF
D gene: TRBD1; CDR3 length: 15; J gene: TRBJ2-2; V gene: TRBV28; clone size: NA; CDR3 DNA: TGTGCCAGCAGTTACCAGGGGGCGGGCACCGGGGAGCTGTTTTTT; CDR3 protein: CASSYQGAGTGELFF
D gene: NA; CDR3 length: 16; J gene: TRBJ1-3; V gene: TRBV30; clone size: NA; CDR3 DNA: TGTGCCTGGAGTATAGCCGGGTCCCCCTGGGGAAACACCATATATTTT; CDR3 protein: CAWSIAGSPWGNTIYF
D gene: TRBD1; CDR3 length: 13; J gene: TRBJ2-5; V gene: TRBV6-5; clone size: NA; CDR3 DNA: TGTGCCAGCTCGGGACAGGGGGTTGAGACCCAGTACTTC; CDR3 protein: CASSGQGVETQYF
D gene: NA; CDR3 length: 14; J gene: TRBJ1-1; V gene: TRBV14; clone size: once; CDR3 DNA: TGTGCCAGCAGCCAAGGTGGGTGGGGCACTGAAGCTTTCTTT; CDR3 protein: CASSQGGWGTEAFF
D gene: NA; CDR3 length: 14; J gene: TRBJ1-6; V gene: TRBV4-1; clone size: once; CDR3 DNA: TGCGCCAGCAGCCAAGTAGGGGCGGATTCACCCCTCCACTTT; CDR3 protein: CASSQVGADSPLHF
D gene: TRBD1; CDR3 length: 16; J gene: TRBJ1-5; V gene: TRBV19; clone size: few; CDR3 DNA: TGTGCCAGTACCTTGTCCGGGACAGGGAGGAATCAGCCCCAGCATTTT; CDR3 protein: CASTLSGTGRNQPQHF
D gene: NA; CDR3 length: 18; J gene: TRBJ1-6; V gene: TRBV7-2; clone size: once; CDR3 DNA: TGTGCCAGCAGCTTAGGGGGGACCTCATGGTCCTATAATTCACCCCTCCACTTT; CDR3 protein: CASSLGGTSWSYNSPLHF
D gene: NA; CDR3 length: 13; J gene: TRBJ1-5; V gene: TRBV6-1; clone size: NA; CDR3 DNA: TGTGCCAGCAGTGACAGGGGAAGTCAGCCCCAGCATTTT; CDR3 protein: CASSDRGSQPQHF
D gene: TRBD1; CDR3 length: 15; J gene: TRBJ2-7; V gene: TRBV5-1; clone size: NA; CDR3 DNA: TGCGCCAGCAGCACCGCCGGGACAGGGGGCTACGAGCAGTACTTC; CDR3 protein: CASSTAGTGGYEQYF
D gene: NA; CDR3 length: 15; J gene: TRBJ2-1; V gene: TRBV5-1; clone size: NA; CDR3 DNA: TGCGCCAGCAGCTGGGGAGGAGTTCCGTACAATGAGCAGTTCTTC; CDR3 protein: CASSWGGVPYNEQFF
D gene: TRBD2; CDR3 length: 15; J gene: TRBJ2-7; V gene: TRBV27; clone size: NA; CDR3 DNA: TGTGCCAGCAGCCAGACTAGCGGGAGTTCCTACGAGCAGTACTTC; CDR3 protein: CASSQTSGSSYEQYF
D gene: NA; CDR3 length: 15; J gene: TRBJ1-4; V gene: TRBV7-2; clone size: NA; CDR3 DNA: TGTGCCAGCAGCTTAGGGGTGGGGACTAATGAAAAACTGTTTTTT; CDR3 protein: CASSLGVGTNEKLFF
D gene: NA; CDR3 length: 14; J gene: TRBJ1-1; V gene: TRBV5-1; clone size: NA; CDR3 DNA: TGCGCCAGCAGCTTCGAGTGGAGGGACACTGAAGCTTTCTTT; CDR3 protein: CASSFEWRDTEAFF
D gene: NA; CDR3 length: 14; J gene: TRBJ1-2; V gene: TRBV19; clone size: NA; CDR3 DNA: TGTGCCAGTAGTATGTCGGGGTTCAACTATGGCTACACCTTC; CDR3 protein: CASSMSGFNYGYTF
D gene: TRBD2; CDR3 length: 15; J gene: TRBJ2-3; V gene: TRBV28; clone size: NA; CDR3 DNA: TGTGCCAGCAGTCCGCGGGGACTAGCGGCAGATACGCAGTATTTT; CDR3 protein: CASSPRGLAADTQYF
D gene: NA; CDR3 length: 18; J gene: TRBJ2-1; V gene: TRBV10-3; clone size: NA; CDR3 DNA: TGTGCCATCAGTTCCCCCATTAGGGGGGAGAGCTCCTACAATGAGCAGTTCTTC; CDR3 protein: CAISSPIRGESSYNEQFF